These 2 T cell receptor beta chains originate from one sample sequenced in a study of T cell responses to AZD1222 COVID-19 vaccine. Produced via immunoSEQ multiplex PCR; TCRdb's table is partial and in-frame only. The sample consists of tens of thousands of clones, 87% of them appearing once. Sample: peripheral blood, taken on day 0 of AZD1222 vaccination. The receptors originated from an adult in good health.

The rearrangement joins TRBV4-1 to TRBJ2-7, with D possibly being TRBD1 (5 bases). Between the trimmed V and J ends, which lost 2 bases and 2 bases, there was a span of 13 bases. Germline-derived CDR1 and CDR2 are MGHRA and YSYEKL. The CDR3 is 15 amino acids. CDR3 nucleotide sequence: TGCGCCAGCAGCCAACCTACTCAGGGTACCTACGAGCAGTACTTC. Its protein is CASSQPTQGTYEQYF.

V usage is TRBV19 and J usage is TRBJ2-6; D remains unclear. The CDR3 contains 17 residues. Per germline, CDR1 LNHDA and CDR2 SQIVND (reference sequence). Trimming took off 5 bases at V and 0 bases at J, with 14 bases between the two ends. This chain's CDR3 is CASSPQASYSGANVLTF. The DNA of the CDR3 is TGTGCCAGTAGTCCACAAGCATCCTACTCTGGGGCCAACGTCCTGACTTTC.